This T cell receptor (beta chain) was profiled in a study of monozygotic twins with inflammatory bowel disease. Comment on this clonotype: Its antigen is not identified.

Blood samples measuring around 2.4 ml were taken per donor. CDR1 is MDHEN, CDR2 SYDVKM, per germline. The CDR3 consists of 11 residues. TCR libraries were prepared from 3500 ng total RNA each. TCRdb re-called the 5' RACE reads; one entry per CDR3 protein, DNA not given. Reported are about 300,000 distinct CDR3 sequences; the ten largest clones contain over 5%. Study findings and constraints: Repertoire similarity was not found to differ between concordant and discordant twins, possibly from limited power. TCRbeta diversity (inverse Simpson) was lower in IBD patients than in healthy co-twins.

Sequenced sample: blood. This sequence joins TRBV28 and TRBJ1-2; the D call of TRBD1 rests on TCRdb alone, since no DNA is present to check it. The source of this sequence is a human donor with ulcerative colitis or Crohn's disease, or a healthy co-twin of an affected twin (not recorded which). CDR3 protein: CASSPLSGYTF.